One sample yielded the 15 T cell receptor beta chains listed below, sequenced in a study of blood T cell repertoires in COVID-19. TCRdb's table, derived via immunoSEQ multiplex PCR, lists solely in-frame clones and lacks some. Of under 100,000 clones listed, more than 75% were seen once; the top ten hold about 1%. Sample: peripheral blood. These receptors were obtained from a human donor in a cohort sampled during active COVID-19.

The V call is TRBV7-9, the J call TRBJ1-1; the D gene is possibly TRBD1 (6 bases). V dropped 5 bases and J dropped 0 bases, with 16 bases sitting between them. The CDR3 spans 16 residues. Germline values: CDR1 SEHNR, CDR2 FQNEAQ (reference sequence). The CDR3 DNA is TGTGCCAGCAGCCTCCAGGGGAATTCCCTGAACACTGAAGCTTTCTTT. This encodes CASSLQGNSLNTEAFF.

The genes are TRBV9 and TRBJ1-3; possibly TRBD1 for D (6 bases). Germline lookup yields CDR1 SGDLS and CDR2 YYNGEE. The CDR3 length is 15 residues. The germline V and J ends were trimmed by 4 bases and 7 bases, with 18 bases remaining between them. The CDR3 loop is CASSLGGAQANTIYF. CDR3 nucleotides: TGTGCCAGCAGCCTCGGGGGGGCTCAGGCGAACACCATATATTTT.

The rearrangement uses TRBV5-4 and TRBJ2-5; D is possibly TRBD1 (6 bases). This CDR3 has 15 residues. Looked up from germline, CDR1 is SGHNT and CDR2 is YYREEE (reference sequence). Trimming pared 3 bases from V and 3 bases from J, leaving 15 bases between. This CDR3 is CASSSPKGEKETQYF. The CDR3 DNA reads as TGTGCCAGCAGCTCCCCGAAGGGGGAAAAAGAGACCCAGTACTTC.

The chain has TRBV29-1 and TRBJ1-1; D may be TRBD1 (5 bases). V was shortened by 6 bases and J by 2 bases, with 7 bases between the two germline ends. The CDR3 totals 11 residues. The germline V gene encodes CDR1 SQVTM and CDR2 ANQGSEA. The CDR3 sequence is CSVQGNTEAFF. CDR3 sequence (DNA): TGCAGCGTCCAGGGAAACACTGAAGCTTTCTTT. Full variable domain (outside the CDR3, taken from reference TRBV29-1 and TRBJ1-1): SAVISQKPSRDICQRGTSLTIQCQVDSQVTMMFWYRQQPGQSLTLIATANQGSEATYESGFVIDKFPISRPNLTFSTLTVSNMSPEDSSIYLCSVQGNTEAFFGQGTRLTVV.

This clone showed up just once. This chain uses TRBV28 with TRBJ1-1, with D unresolved. Trimming stripped 8 bases from V and 4 bases from J, with 17 bases between. Germline assignment: CDR1 MDHEN and CDR2 SYDVKM. The CDR3 sequence is 14 residues long. CDR3 residues: CASPKTRGGTEAFF. In DNA form, the CDR3 reads TGTGCCAGCCCCAAAACCCGAGGCGGCACTGAAGCTTTCTTT. The full variable domain, rest sourced from reference TRBV28 and TRBJ1-1, is DVKVTQSSRYLVKRTGEKVFLECVQDMDHENMFWYRQDPGLGLRLIYFSYDVKMKEKGDIPEGYSVSREKKERFSLILESASTNQTSMYLCASPKTRGGTEAFFGQGTRLTVV.

This clone was seen once. The gene calls are TRBV9 and TRBJ2-3; D is possibly TRBD2 (5 bases). Germline V gene sequence: CDR1 SGDLS, CDR2 YYNGEE. The V gene lost 4 bases and the J gene lost 0 bases, with 15 bases spanning the gap. The CDR3 extends over 16 amino acids. The CDR3 loop reads CASSPHSGGSTDTQYF. CDR3 nucleotide sequence: TGTGCCAGCAGCCCTCACTCTGGAGGCAGCACAGATACGCAGTATTTT. Variable domain in full (rest from reference TRBV9 and TRBJ2-3): DSGVTQTPKHLITATGQRVTLRCSPRSGDLSVYWYQQSLDQGLQFLIQYYNGEERAKGNILERFSAQQFPDLHSELNLSSLELGDSALYFCASSPHSGGSTDTQYFGPGTRLTVL.

CDR3 protein: CASSLGTGTAFF. The CDR3 DNA reads as TGTGCCAGCAGCTTGGGGACAGGCACGGCTTTCTTT. The genes are TRBV28 and TRBJ1-1; TRBD1 aligns across 8 bases. Looked up from germline, CDR1 is MDHEN and CDR2 is SYDVKM. This CDR3 has 12 residues. With V trimmed by 6 bases and J by 11 bases, 8 bases remained unmatched.

V is TRBV7-9 and J is TRBJ2-7; 8 nucleotides agree with TRBD2. The CDR3 extends over 16 amino acids. Germline CDR1 SEHNR, CDR2 FQNEAQ (reference sequence). V shed 1 base and J 5 bases; nucleotides not matched to a gene: 10. CDR3 sequence reads: CASSLDGSGRPDEQYF. Here the CDR3 DNA reads TGTGCCAGCAGCTTAGATGGGAGCGGGAGACCTGACGAGCAGTACTTC.

A single count supports this clone. This chain uses TRBV27 with TRBJ2-2; 9 nucleotides line up with TRBD1. Looked up from germline, CDR1 is MNHEY and CDR2 is SMNVEV (reference sequence). This CDR3 region has 16 residues. Unmatched junction bases numbered 2, after V lost 2 bases and J lost 1 base. CDR3 coding DNA: TGTGCCAGCAGTTTACGGACAGGGGTGAACACCGGGGAGCTGTTTTTT. Translating it yields CASSLRTGVNTGELFF.

The J gene is TRBJ1-2, the V gene TRBV5-6; D unresolved. Germline CDR1 is SGHDT and CDR2 is YYEEEE. This CDR3 comprises 14 residues. The ends were cut back, 9 bases at V and 6 bases at J, with 21 bases in the middle. In nucleotides, the CDR3 is TGTGCCACTACCTGGGAGGGAGGTTACGATGGCTACACCTTC. This codes for CATTWEGGYDGYTF.

V usage is TRBV4-2 and J usage is TRBJ1-1; unclear D gene. Per the germline V gene, CDR1 is LGHNA and CDR2 is YNFKEQ. This CDR3 has 16 amino acids. The V end was cut by 0 bases, the J end by 0 bases, with 11 bases between. The CDR3: CASSQDKTRVNTEAFF. The CDR3 coding sequence is TGTGCCAGCAGCCAAGATAAAACTAGGGTGAACACTGAAGCTTTCTTT.

The chain employs TRBV5-1 and TRBJ2-5, with TRBD2 matching over 10 bases. In germline, CDR1 is SGHRS, CDR2 YFSETQ. The CDR3 length is 17 residues. V lost 1 base to trimming and J lost 4 bases; unmatched junction nucleotides: 10. The CDR3 is CASSLLGLAGVGETQYF. CDR3 nucleotide sequence: TGCGCCAGCAGCTTGCTCGGGCTAGCGGGAGTGGGAGAGACCCAGTACTTC.

This chain connects TRBV3-1 (or the pseudogene TRBV3-2) to TRBJ1-2; D remains ambiguous. Per the germline V gene, CDR1 is LGHDT and CDR2 is YNNKEL (reference sequence). Trimming shortened V by 4 bases and J by 5 bases, and 8 bases separated the two germline ends. There are 12 residues in the CDR3. CDR3: CASSPGGYGYTF. CDR3 in DNA: TGTGCCAGCAGCCCTGGCGGGTATGGCTACACCTTC.

The genes are TRBV5-6 and TRBJ2-7; 7 bases match TRBD2. The CDR3 runs 12 residues. The trim removed 3 bases at V and 11 bases at J, leaving 8 bases unmatched. CDR1 is SGHDT, CDR2 YYEEEE, per germline. CDR3 nucleotides: TGTGCCAGCAGCTCCACGGCGGGGGAGAAGTACTTC. This translates into CASSSTAGEKYF. The whole variable domain, filled in from reference TRBV5-6 and TRBJ2-7, reads DAGVTQSPTHLIKTRGQQVTLRCSPKSGHDTVSWYQQALGQGPQFIFQYYEEEERQRGNFPDRFSGHQFPNYSSELNVNALLLGDSALYLCASSSTAGEKYFGPGTRLTVT.

The chain couples TRBV27 to TRBJ1-2; D possibly corresponds to TRBD1 (5 bases). Germline V gene lookup returns CDR1 MNHEY and CDR2 SMNVEV (reference sequence). The CDR3 runs to 15 residues. Trimming took 2 bases from V and 2 from J, leaving 12 bases between them. CDR3 coding DNA: TGTGCCAGCAGTTTAATTCCGGGGGGGAACTATGGCTACACCTTC. The encoded protein is CASSLIPGGNYGYTF.